This T cell receptor beta chain appears in the sequencing data of a study of monozygotic twins with inflammatory bowel disease. TCRdb re-called the 5' RACE reads and gives one entry per CDR3 protein, without DNA. Here the sample table reports about 450,000 distinct CDR3 sequences. As for this clonotype: Antigen: not known.

Study-wide findings and caveats: Repertoires of patients may have been made more variable by differing immunosuppressive treatments.

The CDR3 contains 13 residues. Germline CDR1 DFQATT, CDR2 SNEGSKA (reference sequence). The source of this sequence is a human donor with ulcerative colitis or Crohn's disease, or a healthy co-twin of an affected twin (not recorded which). Sequencing was done on a sample of blood. The genes are TRBV20-1 and TRBJ2-3; TCRdb picks TRBD2, but there is no DNA to check that call. The CDR3 sequence: CSARGGNTDTQYF.